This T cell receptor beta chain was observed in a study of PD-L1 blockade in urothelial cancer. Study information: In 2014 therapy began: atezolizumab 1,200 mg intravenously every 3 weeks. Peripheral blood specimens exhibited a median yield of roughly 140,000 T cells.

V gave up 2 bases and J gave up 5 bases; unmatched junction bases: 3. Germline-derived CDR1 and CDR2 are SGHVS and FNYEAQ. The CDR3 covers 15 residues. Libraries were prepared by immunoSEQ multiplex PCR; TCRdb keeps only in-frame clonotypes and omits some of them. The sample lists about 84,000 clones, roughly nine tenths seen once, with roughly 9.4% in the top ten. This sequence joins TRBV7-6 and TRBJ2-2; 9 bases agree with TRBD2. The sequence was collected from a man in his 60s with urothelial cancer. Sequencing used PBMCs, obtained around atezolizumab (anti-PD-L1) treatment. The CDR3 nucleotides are TGTGCCAGCAGCTTACTAGCGGGGTATACCGGGGAGCTGTTTTTT. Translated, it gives CASSLLAGYTGELFF.